The rows below give T cell receptor beta chains drawn from one sample of a study of blood T cell repertoires in COVID-19. Generated by immunoSEQ multiplex PCR, the TCRdb table keeps only in-frame clones and is missing some. The profile covers around 250,000 clones, with approximately 82% appearing a single time and about 4.9% taken by the ten largest. Sequencing used peripheral blood. These receptors all stem from a man aged 55 to 70 who had recovered from COVID-19. The CDR3 runs from the conserved cysteine through the conserved F or W. Fields, in order: clone size, J gene, D gene, V gene, CDR3 DNA, CDR3 protein. D genes are given only for firm matches. Clone size appears in some rows only: once, few, many, or a class for an expanded clone.

once	TRBJ2-7	TRBD1	TRBV19	TGTGCCAGTAGTATAGTCCCGGGACAGGGATCCTACGAGCAGTACTTC	CASSIVPGQGSYEQYF
-	TRBJ1-5	TRBD1	TRBV10-2	TGCGCCAGCGGGACAGCTGGCAATCAGCCCCAGCATTTT	CASGTAGNQPQHF
-	TRBJ2-3	-	TRBV5-1	TGCGCCAGCAGCTTGAACAGGGGGGGAACAGATACGCAGTATTTT	CASSLNRGGTDTQYF
-	TRBJ1-6	-	TRBV27	TGTGCCAGCAAGCCCTACAGCCCAAATTCACCCCTCCACTTT	CASKPYSPNSPLHF
-	TRBJ2-4	TRBD1	TRBV28	TGTGCCAGCAGACAGGGGGCCAAAAACATTCAGTACTTC	CASRQGAKNIQYF
-	TRBJ1-1	-	TRBV28	TGTGCCAGCAGTTTACCAGCCGCCAGGGGTAGCACTGAAGCTTTCTTT	CASSLPAARGSTEAFF
-	TRBJ1-3	TRBD1	TRBV5-1	TGCGCCAGCAGCTTAACACAGGGGGACACCATATATTTT	CASSLTQGDTIYF
-	TRBJ2-3	TRBD2	TRBV7-9	TGTGCCAGCAGCCCAGGGACTAGCGGGAGTACAGATACGCAGTATTTT	CASSPGTSGSTDTQYF
-	TRBJ1-2	-	TRBV6-1	TGTGCCAGCAGTGAAAGGGGTGGCTATGGCTACACCTTC	CASSERGGYGYTF
-	TRBJ2-3	-	TRBV27	TGTGCCAGCAGTTTCGGGGGGCGGGAGCAGTATTTT	CASSFGGREQYF
-	TRBJ2-4	-	TRBV5-4	TGTGCCAGCAGCTTGGCAGGGGACGGGACCAAAAACATTCAGTACTTC	CASSLAGDGTKNIQYF
-	TRBJ1-1	-	TRBV27	TGTGCCAGCAGCTCACGGGGTGGTACTGAAGCTTTCTTT	CASSSRGGTEAFF
-	TRBJ1-6	-	TRBV2	TGTGCCAGCACGAATTCAGGGAATTCACCCCTCCACTTT	CASTNSGNSPLHF
-	TRBJ1-1	TRBD1	TRBV29-1	TGCAGCGTTGGGGAGGGGACAGGTGCTTTCTTT	CSVGEGTGAFF
few	TRBJ1-1	TRBD1	TRBV11-2	TGTGCCAGCAGCTTCCAGGGGGCAACTGAAGCTTTCTTT	CASSFQGATEAFF
once	TRBJ1-4	-	TRBV28	TGTGCCAGCAGTTTATCGACTAATGAAAAACTGTTTTTT	CASSLSTNEKLFF
-	TRBJ1-5	-	TRBV6-5	TGTGCCAGCAGGACGACGCCCACAGAGCCCCAGCATTTT	CASRTTPTEPQHF
-	TRBJ1-1	TRBD1	TRBV19	TGTGCCAGTAGTATTTTATCAGGGGGCAACACTGAAGCTTTCTTT	CASSILSGGNTEAFF
-	TRBJ2-5	-	TRBV2	TGTGCCAGCCCATCCCAGGGGGGAGACGGTGGAGAGACCCAGTACTTC	CASPSQGGDGGETQYF
-	TRBJ2-7	-	TRBV7-8	TGTGCCAGCAGATTAGGTGCAGGGCCTAACTACGAGCAGTACTTC	CASRLGAGPNYEQYF
-	TRBJ2-4	-	TRBV5-4	TGTGCCAGCAGCTTGCCCGAGCAGGTTCAGTACTTC	CASSLPEQVQYF
few	TRBJ2-4	TRBD2	TRBV29-1	TGCAGCGTTGAAGGGCTAGCGGGGGGAACCAAAAACATTCAGTACTTC	CSVEGLAGGTKNIQYF
-	TRBJ2-5	TRBD2	TRBV7-9	TGTGCCAGCAAGGGACCTAAGCGGGGGGGACAAGAGACCCAGTACTTC	CASKGPKRGGQETQYF
-	TRBJ2-3	-	TRBV5-4	TGTGCCAGCACGCGCGAGGTCACAGATACGCAGTATTTT	CASTREVTDTQYF
-	TRBJ1-1	-	TRBV7-2	TGTGCCAGCAGCTTTCTGGGGAGGGGGAACACTGAAGCTTTCTTT	CASSFLGRGNTEAFF
-	TRBJ1-2	TRBD1	TRBV24-1	TGTGCCACCAGTGGAGGAGCGGGGGGGACAGCAGTCAACTATGGCTACACCTTC	CATSGGAGGTAVNYGYTF
-	TRBJ2-3	TRBD1	TRBV5-1	TGCGCCAGCAGCCGGGACAGAAGCACAGATACGCAGTATTTT	CASSRDRSTDTQYF
-	TRBJ2-3	-	TRBV6-1	TGTGCCTTGGGGGAGGCCCCCCCAGATACGCAGTATTTT	CALGEAPPDTQYF
-	TRBJ2-1	TRBD1	TRBV11-2	TGTGCCAGCAGCGGCCCCGGACAGGGGGGAGGTGAGCAGTTCTTC	CASSGPGQGGGEQFF
-	TRBJ1-1	-	TRBV6-5	TGTGCCAGCGCCAGGGGCTCTGGCACTGAAGCTTTCTTT	CASARGSGTEAFF
once	TRBJ2-1	TRBD2	TRBV5-1	TGCGCCAGCAGCGGAGGACTAGCGGTCCGGACCTACAATGAGCAGTTCTTC	CASSGGLAVRTYNEQFF
-	TRBJ1-4	-	TRBV5-1	TGCGCCAGCAGCCCGCAGGGAGGAAAAGAAAAACTGTTTTTT	CASSPQGGKEKLFF
-	TRBJ2-4	-	TRBV19	TGTGCCAGTAGTATAGAAGGGCGGGGAGTCGTAGCCAAAAACATTCAGTACTTC	CASSIEGRGVVAKNIQYF
-	TRBJ1-1	TRBD1	TRBV28	TGTGCCAGCAGACGAGACAGGGCGAACACTGAAGCTTTCTTT	CASRRDRANTEAFF
-	TRBJ2-1	TRBD2	TRBV10-2	TGCGCCAGCAGTGGACTAGCGGGCCAAGAGCAGTTCTTC	CASSGLAGQEQFF
-	TRBJ1-4	-	TRBV5-1	TGCGCCAGCCGAACAGGAGGGTTAGAGGAAAAACTGTTTTTT	CASRTGGLEEKLFF
-	TRBJ1-5	TRBD1	TRBV2	TGTGCCTCCCGAGGCTTTGGACAGGTAGGGTATCAGCCCCAGCATTTT	CASRGFGQVGYQPQHF
-	TRBJ2-7	-	TRBV11-2	TGTGCCAGCAGCTTAGGACAGACCCCGTACGAGCAGTACTTC	CASSLGQTPYEQYF